A selection of T cell receptor beta chains follows, all from one sample in a study of shared clonotypes between healthy human individuals. Profiled with immunoSEQ multiplex PCR; TCRdb holds only in-frame clones, not every one. Here the sample spans roughly 400,000 clones, roughly 96% being singletons. The sequenced sample consisted of memory CD8+ T cells sorted from blood. All receptors derive from a man aged 25 to 40 in good health. The CDR3 runs from the conserved cysteine through the conserved F or W. A D gene is named only where the DNA matches it firmly. Only part of the rows carry a size: once, few, many, or a class if the clone is expanded.

14 | TRBJ1-2 | TRBV5-1 | few | TRBD1 | TGCGCCAGCAGCTTGGGACAGGGAAACTATGGCTACACCTTC | CASSLGQGNYGYTF
15 | TRBJ2-5 | TRBV21-1 | NA | NA | TGTGCCAGCAGCTTAGGACTAGCGGGGCAAGAGACCCAGTACTTC | CASSLGLAGQETQYF
16 | TRBJ1-1 | TRBV2 | once | NA | TGTGCCAGCAGTGAACAGGGGACCTTCATGAACACTGAAGCTTTCTTT | CASSEQGTFMNTEAFF
15 | TRBJ2-4 | TRBV18 | NA | TRBD1 | TGTGCCAGCTCACAAGGACAGGGGAAAAAAAACATTCAGTACTTC | CASSQGQGKKNIQYF
13 | TRBJ2-5 | TRBV28 | NA | NA | TGTGCCAGCAGTTTAAGGGGGGGAGAGACCCAGTACTTC | CASSLRGGETQYF
17 | TRBJ1-4 | TRBV18 | once | NA | TGTGCCAGCTCACCATCGGCCCCCGGGGCCATTAATGAAAAACTGTTTTTT | CASSPSAPGAINEKLFF
14 | TRBJ2-7 | TRBV28 | NA | NA | TGTGCCAGCTTTGGGACCGAAACTTCCTACGAGCAGTACTTC | CASFGTETSYEQYF
11 | TRBJ1-1 | TRBV20-1 | NA | TRBD1 | TGCAGTGCTCTACAGGGGGCGGAAGCTTTCTTT | CSALQGAEAFF
15 | TRBJ2-6 | TRBV7-7 | NA | TRBD1 | TGTGCTAGCAGCCCCGGGACAGCTGGGGCCAACGTCCTGACTTTC | CASSPGTAGANVLTF
17 | TRBJ2-2 | TRBV9 | NA | NA | TGTGCCAGCAGCGTAGGTAGGCTGGGGGCGAACACCGGGGAGCTGTTTTTT | CASSVGRLGANTGELFF
15 | TRBJ2-2 | TRBV18 | NA | NA | TGTGCCAGCTCTGGCACGACAGGAAACACCGGGGAGCTGTTTTTT | CASSGTTGNTGELFF
15 | TRBJ2-1 | TRBV7-6 | NA | NA | TGTGCCAGCAGCTTAGGGCTAGCGAGGTACAATGAGCAGTTCTTC | CASSLGLARYNEQFF
14 | TRBJ1-1 | TRBV7-9 | once | NA | TGTGCCAGCAGCTTGGGCAGGGAGGGAACTGAAGCTTTCTTT | CASSLGREGTEAFF
16 | TRBJ2-2 | TRBV13 | NA | TRBD1 | TGTGCCAGCAGCAATCGGGACAGGGGGATGGCCGGGGAGCTGTTTTTT | CASSNRDRGMAGELFF
15 | TRBJ1-3 | TRBV30 | NA | NA | TGTGCCTGGAGTGTACTGGCCGGGATAGGAAACACCATATATTTT | CAWSVLAGIGNTIYF
12 | TRBJ1-2 | TRBV5-1 | NA | TRBD1 | TGCGCCAGCGCGGGACAGGGATTTGGCTACACCTTC | CASAGQGFGYTF
17 | TRBJ2-5 | TRBV28 | NA | TRBD2 | TGTGCCACCTCATTAGTGGTTGCTAGCGGGGCCCAAGAGACCCAGTACTTC | CATSLVVASGAQETQYF
11 | TRBJ1-2 | TRBV30 | NA | NA | TGTGCCAAGGGAGGGGGGGGTGGCTACACCTTC | CAKGGGGGYTF
12 | TRBJ2-5 | TRBV18 | NA | NA | TGTGCCAGCTCACCAGTCGAAGAGACCCAGTACTTC | CASSPVEETQYF
14 | TRBJ2-2 | TRBV6-1 | NA | NA | TGTGCCAGCAGCCTACACGTGGTCCCCGGGGAGCTGTTTTTT | CASSLHVVPGELFF
14 | TRBJ2-4 | TRBV6-5 | NA | NA | TGTGCCAGCAGTTATGTTCAGGGGAAAAACATTCAGTACTTC | CASSYVQGKNIQYF
13 | TRBJ1-4 | TRBV4-2 | NA | TRBD1 | TGTGCCAGCAGCCGACAGGGGGCTGAAAAACTGTTTTTT | CASSRQGAEKLFF
14 | TRBJ1-2 | TRBV11-2 | NA | NA | TGTGCCAGCAGCTCCCGCAGAGAGAACTATGGCTACACCTTC | CASSSRRENYGYTF
16 | TRBJ2-7 | TRBV7-3 | NA | TRBD2 | TGTGCCAGCAGCTTAGGGGCGGGGACTAGCCGCTACGAGCAGTACTTC | CASSLGAGTSRYEQYF
10 | TRBJ1-1 | TRBV29-1 | NA | NA | TGCAGCGTTGGGAACACTGAAGCTTTCTTT | CSVGNTEAFF
12 | TRBJ2-3 | TRBV29-1 | NA | NA | TGCAGTGTAAAGGCGCCGGCAGATACGCAGTATTTT | CSVKAPADTQYF
14 | TRBJ2-7 | TRBV6-5 | NA | NA | TGTGCCAGCAGTTACTCGCCTAGCTTCTACGAGCAGTACTTC | CASSYSPSFYEQYF
15 | TRBJ1-1 | TRBV7-9 | NA | TRBD1 | TGTGCCAGCAGCCTGGGACAGGGAAGCTTCACTGAAGCTTTCTTT | CASSLGQGSFTEAFF
17 | TRBJ1-2 | TRBV7-9 | once | TRBD1 | TGTGCCAGCAGCTTAGGGGTACTCGGACAGGGGAACTATGGCTACACCTTC | CASSLGVLGQGNYGYTF
15 | TRBJ1-5 | TRBV2 | NA | NA | TGTGCCAGCAGTGAAGCGCTGGGGGGCAATCAGCCCCAGCATTTT | CASSEALGGNQPQHF
18 | TRBJ2-7 | TRBV2 | NA | NA | TGTGCCAGCAGTGTGAAGCGCAGGGAACAATTAAAAAAGTACGAGCAGTACTTC | CASSVKRREQLKKYEQYF
11 | TRBJ2-1 | TRBV2 | NA | NA | TGTGCCAGCAGTGCCAGCAATGAGCAGTTCTTC | CASSASNEQFF
13 | TRBJ2-7 | TRBV19 | NA | TRBD2 | TGTGCCAGTAGTAGGGGGGGATCGGGAGAGCAGTACTTC | CASSRGGSGEQYF
15 | TRBJ2-2 | TRBV5-6 | NA | NA | TGTGCCAGCAGCTCGTCCCCGTCGGGGACCGGGGAGCTGTTTTTT | CASSSSPSGTGELFF
15 | TRBJ2-3 | TRBV7-6 | once | TRBD2 | TGTGCCAGCAGCTTCATTCGGGGGAGGGAGGATACGCAGTATTTT | CASSFIRGREDTQYF
15 | TRBJ2-7 | TRBV28 | NA | TRBD2 | TGTGCCAGCAGCCTTCAAGCGGGAGGCCCCTACGAGCAGTACTTC | CASSLQAGGPYEQYF
13 | TRBJ2-1 | TRBV25-1 | NA | NA | TGTGCCAGCAGTGAATCAAACCGGGATGAGCAGTTCTTC | CASSESNRDEQFF
15 | TRBJ2-2 | TRBV5-1 | NA | TRBD2 | TGCGCCAGCAGCCTACTAGCGGGAGGTACCGGGGAGCTGTTTTTT | CASSLLAGGTGELFF
14 | TRBJ2-1 | TRBV10-3 | NA | NA | TGTGCCATCTTCGGGCGGCCCGAAGGAAATGAGCAGTTCTTC | CAIFGRPEGNEQFF
17 | TRBJ2-1 | TRBV18 | NA | TRBD2 | TGTGCCAGCTCACTCACCCGAAGCGGGAGAGGGAACAATGAGCAGTTCTTC | CASSLTRSGRGNNEQFF
13 | TRBJ2-3 | TRBV5-4 | NA | NA | TGTGCCAGCAGCTTCAGAGCGACAGATACGCAGTATTTT | CASSFRATDTQYF
14 | TRBJ1-5 | TRBV10-3 | NA | NA | TGTGCCATCAGTGAGTCAGGGGAAGGACAGCCCCAGCATTTT | CAISESGEGQPQHF
12 | TRBJ2-4 | TRBV6-6 | NA | NA | TGTGCCAGCAGGGACGGTAAAAACATTCAGTACTTC | CASRDGKNIQYF
15 | TRBJ2-1 | TRBV5-1 | NA | TRBD2 | TGCGCCAGCAGCTTGGGACTAGCGGCCTACAATGAGCAGTTCTTC | CASSLGLAAYNEQFF
16 | TRBJ2-5 | TRBV6-1 | once | TRBD2 | TGTGCCAGCAGTGAGACCTTCCGGGGGGTAAAAGAGACCCAGTACTTC | CASSETFRGVKETQYF
14 | TRBJ2-3 | TRBV5-1 | NA | NA | TGCGCCAGCAGCTGGGGGGACCAAACAGATACGCAGTATTTT | CASSWGDQTDTQYF
13 | TRBJ2-3 | TRBV10-3 | NA | NA | TGTGCCATCAGTGACACTAACACAGATACGCAGTATTTT | CAISDTNTDTQYF
16 | TRBJ2-1 | TRBV4-2 | NA | NA | TGTGCCAGCAGCCAAGATGTCCAAAGCTCCTACAATGAGCAGTTCTTC | CASSQDVQSSYNEQFF
13 | TRBJ2-3 | TRBV7-9 | NA | NA | TGTGCCAGCAGCTTAGGCGGGACAGATACGCAGTATTTT | CASSLGGTDTQYF
14 | TRBJ2-2 | TRBV2 | NA | TRBD2 | TGTGCCACGACGGGACTAGCAACGACCGGGGAGCTGTTTTTT | CATTGLATTGELFF
15 | TRBJ2-3 | TRBV11-2 | NA | TRBD2 | TGTGCCAGCAGAAAAGTGGGAGGACTAGCAGATACGCAGTATTTT | CASRKVGGLADTQYF
16 | TRBJ2-7 | TRBV7-8 | NA | NA | TGTGCCAGCAGCATCCTACCAAGGAATCTGTTTTACGAGCAGTACTTC | CASSILPRNLFYEQYF
14 | TRBJ1-1 | TRBV7-2 | NA | NA | TGTGCCAGCAGCTTGTTAGGGACGAACACTGAAGCTTTCTTT | CASSLLGTNTEAFF
14 | TRBJ1-5 | TRBV2 | NA | NA | TGTGCCAGCAGCCGAGTGACGGGCAATCAGCCCCAGCATTTT | CASSRVTGNQPQHF
10 | TRBJ2-7 | TRBV28 | NA | NA | TGTGCCAGCAGTCGGCACGAGCAGTACTTC | CASSRHEQYF
17 | TRBJ2-7 | TRBV4-2 | once | TRBD2 | TGTGCCAGCAGCCAAGATGTGGGACTAGCGGCAGAATACGAGCAGTACTTC | CASSQDVGLAAEYEQYF
12 | TRBJ2-7 | TRBV28 | NA | NA | TGTGCCAGCAGTTTAGCCCCCTCCGAGCAGTACTTC | CASSLAPSEQYF
13 | TRBJ2-3 | TRBV28 | NA | NA | TGTGCCAGCAGGGAACATGGGACAGATACGCAGTATTTT | CASREHGTDTQYF